This T cell receptor beta chain was obtained from a study of Ad26.COV2.S vaccination and SARS-CoV-2 variants. Background on the study: As a participant in COV1001, the donor was in the Ad26.COV2.S trial arm.

As for treatment: around 19 received Ad26.COV2.S at low or high dose, single or two shots; several received placebo; per-sample allocation not given. Repertoires come from day 63 after the first vaccine or placebo injection. A Boston adult aged 18-55 years was the donor. CDR1 is LNHDA and CDR2 is SQIVND in the germline V gene (reference sequence). The junction had 6 bases not matched to a gene; V was cut back by 6 bases and J by 7 bases. CDR3 size: 13 residues. Using immunoSEQ multiplex PCR, the repertoire was profiled, and TCRdb retains in-frame clones only, with some absent. The sample lists some 350,000 clones; about 90% were seen once.

This TCR came from a person between 18 and 59 years old who received the Ad26.COV2.S COVID-19 vaccine or a placebo. The V and J genes are TRBV19 and TRBJ2-3; TRBD1 matches at 8 bases. The specimen was peripheral blood, collected in a trial of Ad26.COV2.S vaccine versus placebo. CDR3 sequence (DNA): TGTGCCAGTAGATTAACAGGGGGTAATACGCAGTATTTT. It codes for CASRLTGGNTQYF.